The 17 T cell receptor beta chains below all came from one sample that was sequenced in a study of blood T cell repertoires in COVID-19. Only in-frame clones appear in the TCRdb table, and some are missing; sequencing was by immunoSEQ multiplex PCR. The data hold 350,000 or so clones, with about 90% observed a single time. Sequencing was carried out using PBMCs or T cells enriched from blood (not recorded which). These receptor sequences come from a woman in her twenties or thirties who had been exposed to COVID-19.

CDR3 residues: CASSFREGNQPQHF. DNA for the CDR3: TGTGCCAGTAGTTTCAGGGAAGGCAATCAGCCCCAGCATTTT. This chain links TRBV19 with TRBJ1-5; weak D call: TRBD1 (5 bases). Looked up from germline, CDR1 is LNHDA and CDR2 is SQIVND (reference sequence). The CDR3 has 14 amino acids. V lost 5 bases and J lost 2, with 10 bases in between.

The gene calls are TRBV28 and TRBJ2-4; 7 bases line up with TRBD1. The CDR3 loop spans 15 amino acids. CDR1 and CDR2 from the germline V gene are MDHEN and SYDVKM. The V gene end was trimmed by 5 bases and the J gene end by 10 bases; junction bases not matched to a gene: 14. The CDR3 region has the DNA TGTGCCAGCAGTCCAGGACAGGAGCCCCCCAAGATTCAGTACTTC. Translating it yields CASSPGQEPPKIQYF.

The V gene is TRBV6-2 or TRBV6-3, the J gene TRBJ1-5, with a possible D match to TRBD1 (5 bases). The germline V and J ends were trimmed by 2 bases and 4 bases, with 12 bases remaining between them. The CDR3 is made up of 15 amino acids. Germline CDR1 and CDR2: MNHEY and SVGEGT. The CDR3 loop is CASSYAGFGNQPQHF. CDR3 nucleotides: TGTGCCAGCAGTTACGCAGGGTTTGGGAATCAGCCCCAGCATTTT.

This clone was detected only once. This chain joins TRBV21-1 and TRBJ2-7; the D call of TRBD1 is as the table states it, not checked on the DNA. TRBV21-1 is listed as a pseudogene. There are 13 residues in the CDR3. The CDR3 DNA is TGTGCCAGCAGCCACAGGGTCCTGGACGAGCAGTACTTC. Amino acid sequence: CASSHRVLDEQYF.

J is TRBJ1-1 and V is TRBV18; D remains unclear. This CDR3 has 15 amino acids. The germline V and J ends were trimmed by 3 bases and 4 bases, with 15 bases remaining between them. CDR1 and CDR2 from the germline V gene are KGHSH and LQKENI. The CDR3 DNA follows: TGTGCCAGCTCACCTTCTGGGAGGGCCGGCACTGAAGCTTTCTTT. This translates into CASSPSGRAGTEAFF.

The chain carries TRBV2 and TRBJ1-5, with 7 bases that match TRBD1. With 7 bases clipped from V and 5 bases from J, the junction kept 8 bases outside the gene matches. This CDR3 is built from 14 residues. Looked up from germline, CDR1 is SNHLY and CDR2 is FYNNEI. CDR3 amino acids: CASKPGQNYQPQHF. The CDR3 DNA is TGTGCCAGCAAACCGGGACAGAATTATCAGCCCCAGCATTTT.

This clone occurred once. A junction boundary mismatches the germline segment, possibly from a read error. The V call is TRBV7-9, the J call TRBJ2-1; no reliable D call. CDR3 length: 12 residues. Per the germline V gene, CDR1 is SEHNR and CDR2 is FQNEAQ (reference sequence). The CDR3 DNA reads as TGCGCCCTCGAAGTGGCCGGGAATGAGCAGTTCTTC. Encoded protein: CALEVAGNEQFF.

Points on this clone: The sample holds other DNA sequences that translate to the same CDR3. The genes are TRBV30 and TRBJ1-5, with D perhaps TRBD1 (5 bases). This CDR3 is built from 13 residues. Trimming took off 3 bases at V and 4 bases at J, with 10 bases between the two ends. Germline values: CDR1 GTSNPN, CDR2 SVGIG (reference sequence). This CDR3 reads CAWSVDRNQPQHF. The CDR3 bases are TGTGCCTGGAGCGTAGACAGAAATCAGCCCCAGCATTTT.

The chain joins TRBV7-9 to TRBJ1-6, with unresolved D. Germline V gene data show CDR1 as SEHNR and CDR2 as FQNEAQ (reference sequence). The V end was cut by 5 bases, the J end by 7 bases, with 9 bases between. The length of the CDR3 is 13 residues. The CDR3: CASSMEQNSPLHF. The CDR3 nucleotides read TGTGCCAGCAGCATGGAGCAGAATTCACCCCTCCACTTT.

The rearrangement uses TRBV5-4 and TRBJ2-3; TRBD2 agrees at 13 bases. Germline V gene data show CDR1 as SGHNT and CDR2 as YYREEE (reference sequence). The CDR3 runs to 17 residues. Trimming took 4 bases from V and 2 from J; bases not matched to a gene: 7. The CDR3 DNA follows: TGTGCCAGCAGCCTGCGACTAGCGGGAGGCCTCACAGATACGCAGTATTTT. Amino acid sequence: CASSLRLAGGLTDTQYF. Supplemented by reference TRBV5-4 and TRBJ2-3, the full variable domain reads ETGVTQSPTHLIKTRGQQVTLRCSSQSGHNTVSWYQQALGQGPQFIFQYYREEENGRGNFPPRFSGLQFPNYSSELNVNALELDDSALYLCASSLRLAGGLTDTQYFGPGTRLTVL.

The rearrangement joins TRBV7-2 to TRBJ2-7, with 10 bases identical to TRBD2. Trimming took 2 bases from V and 0 from J; bases not matched to a gene: 7. The germline gives CDR1 SGHTA, CDR2 FQGNSA. The CDR3 covers 17 residues. The CDR3 DNA follows: TGTGCCAGCAGCTTACCCACCGGACTAGCGGTCTCCTACGAGCAGTACTTC. This codes for CASSLPTGLAVSYEQYF.

The chain joins TRBV28 to TRBJ1-1; possibly TRBD1 for D (5 bases). The germline V and J ends were trimmed by 5 bases and 0 bases, with 13 bases remaining between them. The CDR3 totals 15 residues. Looked up from germline, CDR1 is MDHEN and CDR2 is SYDVKM. DNA of the CDR3: TGTGCCAGCAGTCCCGGAGGGGCGGTGAACACTGAAGCTTTCTTT. Translating gives CASSPGGAVNTEAFF. Full variable domain (outside the CDR3, taken from reference TRBV28 and TRBJ1-1): DVKVTQSSRYLVKRTGEKVFLECVQDMDHENMFWYRQDPGLGLRLIYFSYDVKMKEKGDIPEGYSVSREKKERFSLILESASTNQTSMYLCASSPGGAVNTEAFFGQGTRLTVV.

This sequence joins TRBV12-5 and TRBJ2-3; D gene unclear. The CDR3 has 15 amino acids. V shed 6 bases and J shed 6 bases, with 19 bases lying between them. Germline values: CDR1 LGHNT, CDR2 FRNRAP. Here the CDR3 DNA reads TGTGCTAGTGGGCCCTTTGCCACCCCGGAGGATACGCAGTATTTT. Its translation is CASGPFATPEDTQYF. The whole variable domain, filled in from reference TRBV12-5 and TRBJ2-3, reads DARVTQTPRHKVTEMGQEVTMRCQPILGHNTVFWYRQTMMQGLELLAYFRNRAPLDDSGMPKDRFSAEMPDATLATLKIQPSEPRDSAVYFCASGPFATPEDTQYFGPGTRLTVL.

V is TRBV15 and J is TRBJ1-6; tentatively, D is TRBD1 (5 bases). The V and J ends lost 0 bases and 9 bases respectively, with 12 bases between them. Germline V CDR1 and CDR2: LNHNV, YYDKDF (reference sequence). The CDR3 runs to 15 residues. The CDR3 sequence: CATSRDRGEGSPLHF. Written as DNA, the CDR3 is TGTGCCACCAGCAGAGACCGGGGGGAGGGTTCACCCCTCCACTTT.

This clone showed up just once. The chain employs TRBV19 and TRBJ2-2; 15 positions agree with TRBD2. CDR1 is LNHDA, CDR2 SQIVND, per germline (reference sequence). With 6 bases clipped from V and 4 bases from J, the junction kept 6 bases outside the gene matches. The CDR3 runs 17 residues. The CDR3 coding sequence is TGTGCCAGTAGCGCTGGACTAGCGGGAGGGATCACCGGGGAGCTGTTTTTT. This encodes CASSAGLAGGITGELFF.

The chain carries TRBV7-3 and TRBJ1-2, with 7 bases aligning to TRBD1. The CDR3 totals 13 residues. Germline CDR1 SGHTA, CDR2 FQGTGA. Losses at the gene ends were 5 bases for V and 2 bases for J; bases not matched to a gene: 2. The CDR3 region has the DNA TGTGCCAGCAGCCCGGGACAGAACTATGGCTACACCTTC. It is translated as CASSPGQNYGYTF.

The chain links TRBV2 to TRBJ1-1; D gene uncertain. Germline V gene sequence: CDR1 SNHLY, CDR2 FYNNEI. CDR3 size: 15 residues. Trimming took off 0 bases at V and 1 base at J, with 9 bases between the two ends. The chain's CDR3 is CASSEARAGNTEAFF. As DNA, the CDR3 is TGTGCCAGCAGTGAAGCGAGGGCAGGGAACACTGAAGCTTTCTTT. The variable domain in full, with the rest retrieved from reference TRBV2 and TRBJ1-1, is EPEVTQTPSHQVTQMGQEVILRCVPISNHLYFYWYRQILGQKVEFLVSFYNNEISEKSEIFDDQFSVERPDGSNFTLKIRSTKLEDSAMYFCASSEARAGNTEAFFGQGTRLTVV.